One sample yielded the 5 T cell receptor beta chains listed below, sequenced in a study of shared clonotypes between healthy human individuals. TCRdb's copy holds only in-frame clones and misses some; the assay was immunoSEQ multiplex PCR. The sample shows about 2.1 million clones, just over 90% of them seen only once. It was CD45RO-negative cells, positively selected for CCR7, that made up naive CD8 cells, with terminally differentiated effector memory CD45RA+ cells excluded. Specimen: naive CD8+ T cells from PBMCs. These receptors all come from a man aged 18 to 29 in good health. Some clones in this sample may be carry-over from other donors' samples.

This rearrangement joins TRBV14 to TRBJ2-1; D gene ambiguous. Germline values: CDR1 SGHDN, CDR2 FVKESK. With 4 bases removed from V and 4 bases from J, the gap between germline ends came to 14 bases. CDR3 length: 15 residues. CDR3 residues: CASSPISALYNEQFF. The CDR3 coding sequence is TGTGCCAGCAGCCCTATCAGTGCCCTATACAATGAGCAGTTCTTC.

This rearrangement joins TRBV5-6 to TRBJ2-7; 7 bases agree with TRBD1. Unmatched junction bases numbered 3, after V lost 2 bases and J lost 4 bases. The CDR3 loop spans 13 amino acids. Germline loops: CDR1 SGHDT, CDR2 YYEEEE. DNA for the CDR3: TGTGCCAGCAGCTTCCAGACAGGGTACGAGCAGTACTTC. The encoded protein is CASSFQTGYEQYF.

In DNA form, the CDR3 reads TGTGCCAGCAGCCCAGGGACTTATACCGGGGAGCTGTTTTTT. This sequence encodes CASSPGTYTGELFF. V is TRBV7-9 and J is TRBJ2-2, with D perhaps TRBD2 (6 bases). Germline CDR1 reads SEHNR; CDR2 reads FQNEAQ (reference sequence). V was cut by 5 bases and J by 5 bases, with 12 bases left in between. The CDR3 is 14 residues long.

The CDR3 spells CASSYYGETFNEQYF. CDR3 in DNA: TGTGCCAGCAGTTATTATGGCGAGACATTCAACGAGCAGTACTTC. J is TRBJ2-7 and V is TRBV6-5, with D hard to call. Trimming shortened V by 3 bases and J by 5 bases, and 17 bases separated the two germline ends. Germline lookup yields CDR1 MNHEY and CDR2 SVGAGI. The CDR3 is 15 amino acids.

The chain combines TRBV11-2 with TRBJ2-7, with D unclear. CDR3 length equals 13 residues. CDR1 and CDR2 from the germline V gene are SGHAT and FQNNGV. Trimming left V 5 bases short and J 4 bases short, with 12 bases between. Here the CDR3 DNA reads TGTGCCAGCAGCGGGCGTGGGGATTACGAGCAGTACTTC. The encoded protein is CASSGRGDYEQYF.